This TCR beta chain was observed in a study of shared clonotypes between healthy human individuals. There are 14 residues in the CDR3. V lost 8 bases and J 4 bases, leaving 18 bases between the germline ends. Germline CDR1 is MNHEY and CDR2 is SMNVEV (reference sequence). Sequencing was performed with immunoSEQ multiplex PCR; in TCRdb, only in-frame clones are kept and a portion is missing. The sample carries 600,000 to 800,000 clones, 55% to 75% recorded once. The sequencing input was memory CD4+ T cells sorted from blood. The subset is: CD45RA-negative fraction. This TCR was recovered from a woman between 25 and 40 years old in good health. The V and J genes are TRBV27 and TRBJ2-7; no reliable D call. CDR3: CASGLNGRLYEQYF. CDR3 bases: TGTGCCAGCGGATTAAACGGACGGTTATACGAGCAGTACTTC.